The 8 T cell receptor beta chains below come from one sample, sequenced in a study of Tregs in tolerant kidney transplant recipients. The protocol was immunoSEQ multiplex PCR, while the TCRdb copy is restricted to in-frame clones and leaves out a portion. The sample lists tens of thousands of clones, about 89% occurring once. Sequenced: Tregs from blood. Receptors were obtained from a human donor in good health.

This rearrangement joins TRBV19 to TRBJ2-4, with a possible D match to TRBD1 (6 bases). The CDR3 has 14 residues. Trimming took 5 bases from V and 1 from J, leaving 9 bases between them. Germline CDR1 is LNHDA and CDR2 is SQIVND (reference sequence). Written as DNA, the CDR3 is TGTGCCAGTAGTTTCACAGGGGCCAAAAACATTCAGTACTTC. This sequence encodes CASSFTGAKNIQYF. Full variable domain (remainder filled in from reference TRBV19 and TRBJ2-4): DGGITQSPKYLFRKEGQNVTLSCEQNLNHDAMYWYRQDPGQGLRLIYYSQIVNDFQKGDIAEGYSVSREKKESFPLTVTSAQKNPTAFYLCASSFTGAKNIQYFGAGTRLSVL.

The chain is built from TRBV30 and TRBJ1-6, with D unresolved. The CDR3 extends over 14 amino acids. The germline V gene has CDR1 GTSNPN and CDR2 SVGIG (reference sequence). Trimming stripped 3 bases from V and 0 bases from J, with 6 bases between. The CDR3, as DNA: TGTGCCTGGAGCGTAAGCTCCTATAATTCACCCCTCCACTTT. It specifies CAWSVSSYNSPLHF.

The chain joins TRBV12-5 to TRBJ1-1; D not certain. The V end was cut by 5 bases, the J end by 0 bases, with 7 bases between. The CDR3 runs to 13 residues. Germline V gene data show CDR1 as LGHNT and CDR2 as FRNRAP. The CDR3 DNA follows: TGTGCTAGTGGTCCCGCCCTGAACACTGAAGCTTTCTTT. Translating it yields CASGPALNTEAFF.

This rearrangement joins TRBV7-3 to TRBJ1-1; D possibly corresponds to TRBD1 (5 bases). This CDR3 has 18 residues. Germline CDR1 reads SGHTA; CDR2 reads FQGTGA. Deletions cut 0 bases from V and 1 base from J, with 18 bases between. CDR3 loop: CASSLTGPGLFSNTEAFF. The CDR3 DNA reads TGTGCCAGCAGCTTAACGGGGCCGGGACTTTTCTCGAACACTGAAGCTTTCTTT.

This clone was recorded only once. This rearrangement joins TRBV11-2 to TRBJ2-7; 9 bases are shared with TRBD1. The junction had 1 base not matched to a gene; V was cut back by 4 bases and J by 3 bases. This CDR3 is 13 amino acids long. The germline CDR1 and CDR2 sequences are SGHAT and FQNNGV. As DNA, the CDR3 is TGTGCCAGCAGCTGGGACAGGGTCTACGAGCAGTACTTC. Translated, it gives CASSWDRVYEQYF. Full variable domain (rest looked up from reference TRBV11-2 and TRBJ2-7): EAGVAQSPRYKIIEKRQSVAFWCNPISGHATLYWYQQILGQGPKLLIQFQNNGVVDDSQLPKDRFSAERLKGVDSTLKIQPAKLEDSAVYLCASSWDRVYEQYFGPGTRLTVT.

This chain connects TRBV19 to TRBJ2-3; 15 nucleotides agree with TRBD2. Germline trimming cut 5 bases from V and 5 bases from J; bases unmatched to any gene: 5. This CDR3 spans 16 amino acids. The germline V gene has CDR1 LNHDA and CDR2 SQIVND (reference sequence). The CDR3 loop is CASSPRTSGGEDTQYF. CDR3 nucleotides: TGTGCCAGTAGTCCCAGGACTAGCGGGGGGGAAGATACGCAGTATTTT.

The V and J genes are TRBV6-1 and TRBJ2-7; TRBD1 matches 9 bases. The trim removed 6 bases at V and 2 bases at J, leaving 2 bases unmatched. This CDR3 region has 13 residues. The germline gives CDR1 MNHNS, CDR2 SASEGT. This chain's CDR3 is CASSRDRAYEQYF. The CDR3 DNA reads TGTGCCAGCAGCCGGGACAGGGCCTACGAGCAGTACTTC.

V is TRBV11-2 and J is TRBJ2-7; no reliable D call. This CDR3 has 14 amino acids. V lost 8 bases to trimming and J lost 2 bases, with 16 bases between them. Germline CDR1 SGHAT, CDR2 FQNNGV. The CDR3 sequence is CASQLRSWAYEQYF. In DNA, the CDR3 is TGTGCCAGCCAACTCAGGTCCTGGGCCTACGAGCAGTACTTC.